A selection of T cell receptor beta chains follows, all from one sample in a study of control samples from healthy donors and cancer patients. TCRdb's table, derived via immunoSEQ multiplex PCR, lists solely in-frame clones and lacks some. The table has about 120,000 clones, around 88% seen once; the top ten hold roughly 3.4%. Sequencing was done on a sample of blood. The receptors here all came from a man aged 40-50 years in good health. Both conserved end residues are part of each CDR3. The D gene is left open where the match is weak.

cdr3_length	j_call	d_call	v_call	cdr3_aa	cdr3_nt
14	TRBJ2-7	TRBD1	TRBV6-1	CASSEWGQGPEQYF	TGTGCCAGCAGTGAATGGGGACAGGGACCCGAGCAGTACTTC
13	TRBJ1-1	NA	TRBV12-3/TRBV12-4	CAGENRVGTEAFF	TGTGCCGGGGAGAACAGGGTTGGCACTGAAGCTTTCTTT
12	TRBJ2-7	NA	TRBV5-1	CASTDWGYEQYF	TGCGCCAGCACTGACTGGGGCTACGAGCAGTACTTC
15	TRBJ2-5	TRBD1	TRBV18	CASSPGQPGVGTQYF	TGTGCCAGCTCACCGGGACAGCCCGGGGTTGGGACCCAGTACTTC
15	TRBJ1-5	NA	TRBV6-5	CASRFEGFSNQPQHF	TGTGCCAGCAGGTTCGAGGGTTTTAGCAATCAGCCCCAGCATTTT
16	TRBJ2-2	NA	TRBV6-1	CASSGRGGANTGELFF	TGTGCCAGCAGTGGGAGGGGGGGCGCGAACACCGGGGAGCTGTTTTTT
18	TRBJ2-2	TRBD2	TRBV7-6	CASSPVGLAGGRTGELFF	TGTGCCAGCAGCCCAGTAGGGCTAGCGGGGGGCCGAACCGGGGAGCTGTTTTTT
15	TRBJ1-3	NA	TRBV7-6	CASSLGGTGGNTIYF	TGTGCCAGCAGCCTAGGGGGAACAGGCGGAAACACCATATATTTT
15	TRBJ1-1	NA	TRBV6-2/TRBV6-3	CASSSPGEGKPEAFF	TGTGCCAGCAGTTCCCCGGGGGAGGGTAAACCTGAAGCTTTCTTT
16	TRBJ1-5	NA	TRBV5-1	CASSYSGPPGGQPQHF	TGCGCCAGCAGCTATTCGGGACCGCCTGGGGGGCAGCCCCAGCATTTT
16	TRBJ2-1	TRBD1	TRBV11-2	CASSLGGQPYYNEQFF	TGTGCCAGCAGCTTAGGGGGACAGCCATACTACAATGAGCAGTTCTTC
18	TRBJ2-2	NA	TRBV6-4	CASSDSQGKIGNTGELFF	TGTGCCAGCAGTGACTCGCAGGGTAAGATAGGAAACACCGGGGAGCTGTTTTTT
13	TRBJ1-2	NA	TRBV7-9	CASSMDGSYGYTF	TGTGCCAGCAGTATGGACGGGTCCTATGGCTACACCTTC
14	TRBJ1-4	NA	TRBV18	CASSPGLSNEKLFF	TGTGCCAGCTCACCGGGACTCTCGAATGAAAAACTGTTTTTT
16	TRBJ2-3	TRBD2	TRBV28	CASSDGTSGGWDTQYF	TGTGCCAGCAGTGACGGGACTAGCGGGGGGTGGGATACGCAGTATTTT
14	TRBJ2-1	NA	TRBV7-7	CASSLGSGDNEQFF	TGTGCCAGCAGCTTAGGCTCAGGAGACAATGAGCAGTTCTTC
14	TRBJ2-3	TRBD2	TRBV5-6	CASRARGSTDTQYF	TGTGCCAGCAGAGCGCGGGGGAGTACAGATACGCAGTATTTT